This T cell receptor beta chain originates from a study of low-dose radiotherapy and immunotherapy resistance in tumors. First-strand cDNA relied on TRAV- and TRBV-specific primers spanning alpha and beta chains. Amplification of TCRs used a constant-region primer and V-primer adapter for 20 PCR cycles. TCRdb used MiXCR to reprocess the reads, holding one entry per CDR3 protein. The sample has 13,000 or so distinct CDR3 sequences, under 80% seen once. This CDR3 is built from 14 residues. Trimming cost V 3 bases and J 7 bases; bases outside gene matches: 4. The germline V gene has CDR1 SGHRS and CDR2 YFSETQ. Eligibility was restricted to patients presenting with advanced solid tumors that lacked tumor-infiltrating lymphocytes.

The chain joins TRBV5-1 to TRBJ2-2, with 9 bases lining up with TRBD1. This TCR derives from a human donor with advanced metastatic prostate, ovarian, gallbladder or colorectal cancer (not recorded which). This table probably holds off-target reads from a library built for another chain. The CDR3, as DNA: TGCGCCAGCAGCTCGGGACAGGGCAACGGGGAGCTGTTTTTT. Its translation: CASSSGQGNGELFF.